A single sample is the source of the 25 T cell receptor beta chains below, sequenced in a study of T cell repertoires in cytomegalovirus infection (dated by TCRdb to about 2019). Instrument on record: Illumina HiSeq 1500. Through fastp at Q25 and MiXCR, TCRdb rebuilt clones from the public reads, retaining in-frame beta chains. Every CDR3 protein is listed once, alongside the most common genes and DNA of its rows. In all, the sample holds some 390,000 distinct CDR3 sequences, and around a sixth of those were seen once. 7.5% to 9.5% of the sample goes to the ten largest clones. The sequenced sample consisted of PBMCs. These receptors were obtained from a human donor in good health (CMV status not recorded). Some clones in this sample may be carry-over from other donors' samples.

Ten or more counts support this clonotype. The chain has TRBV7-2 and TRBJ1-6; a possible D gene is TRBD1 (6 bases). Trimming shortened V by 0 bases and J by 5 bases, and 11 bases separated the two germline ends. This CDR3 spans 16 amino acids. Germline CDR1 reads SGHTA; CDR2 reads FQGNSA. The CDR3 DNA sequence: TGTGCCAGCAGCTTAGCCGGACAGAACAATAATTCACCCCTCCACTTT. This translates into CASSLAGQNNNSPLHF. The full variable domain, completed using reference TRBV7-2 and TRBJ1-6, is GAGVSQSPSNKVTEKGKDVELRCDPISGHTALYWYRQSLGQGLEFLIYFQGNSAPDKSGLPSDRFSAERTGGSVSTLTIQRTQQEDSAVYLCASSLAGQNNNSPLHFGNGTRLTVT.

CDR3 protein: CSVVGAITDTQYF. CDR3 DNA: TGCAGCGTTGTGGGGGCCATCACAGATACGCAGTATTTT. The rearrangement links TRBV29-1 to TRBJ2-3, with D maybe TRBD1 (6 bases). Germline-derived CDR1 and CDR2 are SQVTM and ANQGSEA. The CDR3 runs to 13 residues. The V end lost 4 bases, the J end lost 2 bases, and 10 bases lay between the germline ends.

This clonotype has more than one count but fewer than ten. This rearrangement joins TRBV19 to TRBJ1-5; D call uncertain. The CDR3 spans 10 residues. V was trimmed by 7 bases and J by 15 bases, leaving 13 bases between them. Germline assignment: CDR1 LNHDA and CDR2 SQIVND (reference sequence). CDR3 amino acids: CASKRPRGHF. The CDR3 DNA is TGTGCCAGTAAAAGGCCGCGGGGGCATTTT.

This clonotype was recorded many times. This rearrangement joins TRBV7-2 to TRBJ2-5; D might be TRBD2 (6 bases). The CDR3 sequence is 14 residues long. The V and J ends lost 5 bases and 4 bases respectively, with 14 bases between them. The germline V gene encodes CDR1 SGHTA and CDR2 FQGNSA. CDR3 sequence (DNA): TGTGCCAGCAGCCCAAACTTCGGGGGAGAGACCCAGTACTTC. It encodes CASSPNFGGETQYF.

This clonotype was found a few times. The rearrangement joins TRBV12-3 or TRBV12-4 to TRBJ1-5, with a possible D match to TRBD1 (5 bases). V was clipped by 1 base and J by 1 base, with 11 bases between them. The CDR3 totals 16 residues. The CDR3 loop reads CASSLGTKPSNQPQHF. The CDR3 coding sequence is TGTGCCAGCAGTTTAGGGACAAAACCGAGCAATCAGCCCCAGCATTTT.

This clonotype was seen just once. The chain has TRBV6-2 or TRBV6-3 and TRBJ1-2, with TRBD1 matching 8 bases. Trimming took 2 bases from V and 6 from J; bases not matched to a gene: 5. The CDR3 is 14 residues long. The germline CDR1 and CDR2 sequences are MNHEY and SVGEGT. The CDR3: CASSYGTGPNGYTF. CDR3 nucleotide sequence: TGTGCCAGCAGTTACGGGACAGGTCCTAATGGCTACACCTTC.

This clonotype came up a few times. The chain recombines TRBV6-6 with TRBJ2-2; weak D call: TRBD1 (5 bases). The CDR3 spans 15 residues. Per germline, CDR1 MNHNY and CDR2 SVGAGI (reference sequence). V was shortened by 6 bases and J by 2 bases, with 13 bases between the two germline ends. The CDR3 sequence is CASRRQGGNTGELFF. CDR3 nucleotide sequence: TGTGCCAGCAGGCGTCAGGGCGGAAACACCGGGGAGCTGTTTTTT.

Many counts were recorded for this clonotype. V and J are TRBV12-3 or TRBV12-4 and TRBJ2-5; D tentatively reads TRBD1 or TRBD2 (5 bases each). The length of the CDR3 is 15 residues. Trimming removed 6 bases at V and 1 base at J, with 15 bases between. Here the CDR3 reads CASRGLAQGQETQYF. The CDR3 region has the DNA TGTGCCAGCAGAGGGTTAGCGCAGGGCCAAGAGACCCAGTACTTC.

For this clonotype: This CDR3 fails to terminate in the conserved phenylalanine or tryptophan, so it likely reflects a read error. The V and J genes are TRBV28 and TRBJ1-4, with D hard to call. In germline, CDR1 is MDHEN, CDR2 SYDVKM. The CDR3 is 13 amino acids. V lost 8 bases and J lost 3, with 10 bases in between. Here the CDR3 reads CASYAQANEKLFY. The CDR3 region has the DNA TGTGCCAGCTACGCGCAGGCTAATGAAAAACTGTTTTAT.

The rearrangement uses TRBV20-1 and TRBJ2-1, with 11 bases fitting TRBD1. There are 13 residues in the CDR3. Germline V lookup: CDR1 DFQATT, CDR2 SNEGSKA (reference sequence). Germline trimming cut 3 bases from V and 8 bases from J; bases unmatched to any gene: 3. CDR3 loop: CSARRDRGDEQFF. In DNA form, the CDR3 reads TGCAGTGCTAGGCGGGACAGGGGGGATGAGCAGTTCTTC.

The chain links TRBV2 to TRBJ2-7; 10 bases fit TRBD2. Germline V lookup: CDR1 SNHLY, CDR2 FYNNEI. V lost 8 bases to trimming and J lost 4 bases; unmatched junction nucleotides: 11. The CDR3 is made up of 15 amino acids. CDR3 nucleotides: TGTGCCAGCTTTACAAGCGGGAGGGCCCGGTACGAGCAGTACTTC. Protein product: CASFTSGRARYEQYF.

This clonotype was counted a few times. V and J are TRBV20-1 and TRBJ2-3; D call uncertain. V was cut by 2 bases and J by 2 bases, with 14 bases left in between. CDR3 size: 15 residues. From germline, CDR1 is DFQATT and CDR2 SNEGSKA (reference sequence). The DNA of the CDR3 is TGCAGTGCTAGAAGGGCTTACGTCAACACAGATACGCAGTATTTT. It encodes CSARRAYVNTDTQYF.

V usage is TRBV12-3 or TRBV12-4 and J usage is TRBJ1-1; no firm D call. The CDR3 length is 13 residues. Trimming took 1 base from V and 8 from J, leaving 11 bases between them. The CDR3 protein is CASSLGRLIEAFF. CDR3 nucleotide sequence: TGTGCCAGCAGTTTAGGGCGGCTCATAGAAGCTTTCTTT.

This clonotype showed up just a few times. This rearrangement joins TRBV6-2 or TRBV6-3 to TRBJ2-1; D perhaps matches TRBD2 (5 bases). The CDR3 is 12 amino acids. Trimming removed 7 bases at V and 8 bases at J, with 12 bases between. The V gene's germline CDR1 is MNHEY and CDR2 SVGEGT. CDR3 coding DNA: TGTGCCAGCACTCCTGGTAGCGATGAGCAGTTCTTC. Translated: CASTPGSDEQFF.

This clonotype has a count of ten or more. The chain carries TRBV7-2 and TRBJ2-1, with D perhaps matching TRBD1 (5 bases). The CDR3 totals 15 residues. V lost 1 base and J lost 3, with 10 bases in between. Per the germline V gene, CDR1 is SGHTA and CDR2 is FQGNSA. The chain's CDR3 is CASSLGGSNYNEQFF. CDR3 in DNA: TGTGCCAGCAGCTTAGGGGGCAGTAACTACAATGAGCAGTTCTTC.

The chain couples TRBV25-1 to TRBJ2-1, with 8 bases lining up with TRBD1. Germline loops: CDR1 MGHDK, CDR2 SYGVNS. This CDR3 has 14 amino acids. With V trimmed by 1 base and J by 8 bases, 4 bases remained unmatched. This CDR3 is CASSEFTTGDEQFF. As DNA, the CDR3 is TGTGCCAGCAGTGAATTTACGACAGGGGATGAGCAGTTCTTC.

The table lists this clonotype with a few counts. The chain joins TRBV6-6 to TRBJ1-5, with D uncertain. Germline V gene data show CDR1 as MNHNY and CDR2 as SVGAGI (reference sequence). V dropped 3 bases and J dropped 5 bases, with 8 bases sitting between them. The CDR3 covers 13 residues. In DNA, the CDR3 is TGTGCCAGCAGTTATTTTAGGTATCAGCCCCAGCATTTT. It yields the protein CASSYFRYQPQHF.

This clonotype has at least ten counts. This sequence joins TRBV12-5 and TRBJ1-2; D not resolved. The V end lost 8 bases, the J end lost 3 bases, and 10 bases lay between the germline ends. CDR1 and CDR2 from the germline V gene are LGHNT and FRNRAP. This CDR3 region has 12 residues. CDR3: CASSWADYGYTF. The CDR3 DNA is TGTGCTAGTTCCTGGGCAGACTATGGCTACACCTTC.

This clonotype turned up a few times. J is TRBJ2-1 and V is TRBV5-1; tentatively, D is TRBD1 (6 bases). The CDR3 length is 15 residues. V lost 5 bases to trimming and J lost 2 bases, with 14 bases between them. CDR1 is SGHRS and CDR2 is YFSETQ in the germline V gene. The CDR3 here is CASSTDSLAYNEQFF. In DNA form, the CDR3 reads TGCGCCAGCAGTACGGACAGTTTGGCCTACAATGAGCAGTTCTTC.

As to this clonotype: The CDR3 does not end in the conserved phenylalanine or tryptophan, so this is likely a read error. The chain is built from TRBV9 and TRBJ1-2; tentative D call: TRBD1 (6 bases). CDR1 is SGDLS and CDR2 is YYNGEE in the germline V gene. The CDR3 totals 15 residues. Trimming cost V 3 bases and J 4 bases, with 16 bases left between them. In DNA form, the CDR3 reads TGTGCCAGCAGCGCTACAACAACAGGGAGCTATGGCTACACCTTA. It specifies CASSATTTGSYGYTL.

This clonotype was seen a few times. This chain joins TRBV2 and TRBJ2-7, with a tentative D call TRBD2 (6 bases). CDR1 and CDR2 from the germline V gene are SNHLY and FYNNEI. V was cut by 6 bases and J by 2 bases, with 11 bases left in between. The CDR3 spans 13 residues. CDR3 bases: TGTGCCAGCAGCGCTAGCGTTACCTACGAGCAGTACTTC. As protein: CASSASVTYEQYF.

DNA of the CDR3: TGTGCCAGCAGCGTCTTTGGGAACACTGAAGCTTTCTTT. Its protein is CASSVFGNTEAFF. V usage is TRBV11-2 and J usage is TRBJ1-1; D uncertain. CDR1 is SGHAT and CDR2 is FQNNGV in the germline V gene. The CDR3 runs to 13 residues. Trimming stripped 5 bases from V and 1 base from J, with 8 bases between.

The chain recombines TRBV6-5 with TRBJ2-7; TRBD1 might be the D (7 bases). The CDR3 length is 16 residues. The ends were cut back, 0 bases at V and 1 base at J, with 13 bases in the middle. Germline V gene lookup returns CDR1 MNHEY and CDR2 SVGAGI. Written as DNA, the CDR3 is TGTGCCAGCAGTTACTCAGGCCAGGGGGGATCCTACGAGCAGTACTTC. It codes for CASSYSGQGGSYEQYF.

This clonotype was observed at least ten times. The rearrangement links TRBV24-1 to TRBJ2-1; 10 bases map to TRBD2. V was pared by 2 bases and J by 2 bases, with 2 bases of the junction left unmatched. Germline CDR1 KGHDR, CDR2 SFDVKD. The CDR3 contains 16 residues. The CDR3 nucleotides read TGTGCCACCAGTGATTCAAGCGGGAGGGCCTACAATGAGCAGTTCTTC. Translating it yields CATSDSSGRAYNEQFF.

This clonotype was counted between two and nine times. The V gene is TRBV7-6, the J gene TRBJ2-5; D is possibly TRBD1 or TRBD2 (5 bases each). Trimming took 5 bases from V and 5 from J, leaving 15 bases between them. Germline CDR1 is SGHVS and CDR2 is FNYEAQ. CDR3 length: 14 amino acids. CDR3 nucleotide sequence: TGTGCCAGCAGCCGAGGACGGTGGGGGGAGACCCAGTACTTC. Protein sequence: CASSRGRWGETQYF.